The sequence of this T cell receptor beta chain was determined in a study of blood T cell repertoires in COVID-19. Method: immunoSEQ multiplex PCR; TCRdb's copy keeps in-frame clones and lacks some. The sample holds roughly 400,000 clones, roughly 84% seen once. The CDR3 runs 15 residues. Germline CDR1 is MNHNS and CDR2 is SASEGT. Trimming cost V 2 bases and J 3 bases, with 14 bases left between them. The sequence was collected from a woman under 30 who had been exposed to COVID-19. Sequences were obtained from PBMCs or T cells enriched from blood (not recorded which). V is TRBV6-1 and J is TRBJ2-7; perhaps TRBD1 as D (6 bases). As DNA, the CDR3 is TGTGCCAGCAGTGAATGGGGGCAGGGTCACTACGAGCAGTACTTC. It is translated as CASSEWGQGHYEQYF.